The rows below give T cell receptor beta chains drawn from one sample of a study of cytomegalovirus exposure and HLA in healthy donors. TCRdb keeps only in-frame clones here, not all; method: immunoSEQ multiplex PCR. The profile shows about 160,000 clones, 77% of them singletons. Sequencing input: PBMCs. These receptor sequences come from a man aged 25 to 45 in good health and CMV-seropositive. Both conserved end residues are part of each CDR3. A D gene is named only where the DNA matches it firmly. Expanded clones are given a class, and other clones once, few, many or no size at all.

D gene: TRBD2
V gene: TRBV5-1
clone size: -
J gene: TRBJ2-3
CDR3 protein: CASSQTSGGPVGDTQYF
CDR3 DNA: TGCGCCAGCAGCCAGACTAGCGGGGGGCCCGTTGGAGATACGCAGTATTTT

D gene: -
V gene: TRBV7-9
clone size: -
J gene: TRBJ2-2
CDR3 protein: CASSGPGTGELFF
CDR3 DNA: TGTGCCAGCAGTGGTCCCGGGACCGGGGAGCTGTTTTTT

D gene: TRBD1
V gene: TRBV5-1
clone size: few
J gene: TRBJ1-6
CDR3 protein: CASSYDRGNSPLHF
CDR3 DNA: TGCGCCAGCAGCTATGACAGGGGTAATTCACCCCTCCACTTT

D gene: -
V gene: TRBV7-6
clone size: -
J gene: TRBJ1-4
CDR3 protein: CASSPTGLRDEKLFF
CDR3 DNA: TGTGCCAGCAGCCCTACAGGATTAAGGGATGAAAAACTGTTTTTT

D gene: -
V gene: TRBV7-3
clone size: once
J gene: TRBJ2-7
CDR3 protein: CASSLGGASYEQYF
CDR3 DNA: TGTGCCAGCAGCTTAGGGGGGGCAAGCTACGAGCAGTACTTC

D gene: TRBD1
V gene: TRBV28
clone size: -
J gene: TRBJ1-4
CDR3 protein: CASRPQPTGPREKLFF
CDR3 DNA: TGTGCCAGCAGACCCCAACCGACAGGGCCGAGGGAAAAACTGTTTTTT

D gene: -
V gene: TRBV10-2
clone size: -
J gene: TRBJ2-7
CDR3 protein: CASSDGGATYF
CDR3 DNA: TGCGCCAGCAGTGATGGGGGGGCGACGTACTTC

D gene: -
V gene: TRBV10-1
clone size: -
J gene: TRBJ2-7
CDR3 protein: CASSEGGTQNEQYF
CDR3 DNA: TGCGCCAGCAGTGAGGGGGGCACTCAGAACGAGCAGTACTTC

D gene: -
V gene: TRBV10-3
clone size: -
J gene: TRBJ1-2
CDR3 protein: CAIRGDTDGYGYTF
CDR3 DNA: TGTGCCATCAGGGGGGACACGGACGGCTATGGCTACACCTTC

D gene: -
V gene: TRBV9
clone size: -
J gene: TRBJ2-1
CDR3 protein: CASSPSVDNEQFF
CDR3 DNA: TGTGCCAGCAGCCCAAGCGTCGACAATGAGCAGTTCTTC

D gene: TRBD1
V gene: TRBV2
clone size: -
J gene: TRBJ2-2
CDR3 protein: CASTEGTGHAGELFF
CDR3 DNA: TGTGCCAGCACCGAAGGGACAGGGCACGCCGGGGAGCTGTTTTTT

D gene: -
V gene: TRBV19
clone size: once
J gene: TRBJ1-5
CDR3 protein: CASSIDRGMSNQPQHF
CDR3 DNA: TGTGCCAGTAGTATAGATCGCGGAATGAGCAATCAGCCCCAGCATTTT

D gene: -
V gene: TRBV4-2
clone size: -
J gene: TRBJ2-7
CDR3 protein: CASSQYNARDYEQYF
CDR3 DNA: TGTGCCAGCAGCCAATACAACGCGAGGGACTACGAGCAGTACTTC

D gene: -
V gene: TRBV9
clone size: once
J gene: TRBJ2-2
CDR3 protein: CAGSVESGYNTGELFF
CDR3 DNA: TGTGCCGGCAGCGTAGAATCAGGGTACAACACCGGGGAGCTGTTTTTT

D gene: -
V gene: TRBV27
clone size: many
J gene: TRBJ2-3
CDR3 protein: CASCPVSADTQYF
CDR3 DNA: TGTGCCAGCTGCCCAGTTAGCGCAGATACGCAGTATTTT

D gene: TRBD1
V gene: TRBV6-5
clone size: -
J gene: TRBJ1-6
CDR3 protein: CASSLRDRGDSPLHF
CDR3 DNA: TGTGCCAGCAGTTTACGGGACAGGGGCGATTCACCCCTCCACTTT

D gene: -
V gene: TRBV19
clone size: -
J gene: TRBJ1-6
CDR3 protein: CASSLQGSSPLHF
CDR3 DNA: TGTGCCAGTAGTCTCCAGGGTAGTTCACCCCTCCACTTT

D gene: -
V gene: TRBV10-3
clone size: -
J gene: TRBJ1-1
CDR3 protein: CAIRRAAHDTEAFF
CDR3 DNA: TGTGCCATCAGGAGGGCGGCCCATGACACTGAAGCTTTCTTT

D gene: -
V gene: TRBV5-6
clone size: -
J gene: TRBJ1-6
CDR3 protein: CASSLWGPSYNSPLHF
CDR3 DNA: TGTGCCAGCAGCTTATGGGGGCCTTCCTATAATTCACCCCTCCACTTT

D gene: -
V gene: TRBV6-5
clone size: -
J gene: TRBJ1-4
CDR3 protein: CASSSGGATNEKLFF
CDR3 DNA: TGTGCCAGCAGTTCGGGGGGGGCAACTAATGAAAAACTGTTTTTT

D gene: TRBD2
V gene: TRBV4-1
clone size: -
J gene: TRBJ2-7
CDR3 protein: CASSQELAGEFYEQYF
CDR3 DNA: TGCGCCAGCAGCCAAGAGCTAGCGGGGGAGTTCTACGAGCAGTACTTC